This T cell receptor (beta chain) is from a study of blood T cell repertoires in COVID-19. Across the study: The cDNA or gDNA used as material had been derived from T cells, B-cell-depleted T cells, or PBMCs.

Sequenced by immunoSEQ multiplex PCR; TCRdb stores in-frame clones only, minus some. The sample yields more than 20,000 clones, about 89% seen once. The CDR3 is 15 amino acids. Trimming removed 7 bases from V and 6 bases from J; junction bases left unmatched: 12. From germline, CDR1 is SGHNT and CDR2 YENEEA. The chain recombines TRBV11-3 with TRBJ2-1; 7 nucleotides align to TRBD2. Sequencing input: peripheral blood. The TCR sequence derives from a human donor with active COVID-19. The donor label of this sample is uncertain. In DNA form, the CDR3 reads TGTGCCAGCACCCCGGGGCTAGCGGCTTTCAATGAGCAGTTCTTC. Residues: CASTPGLAAFNEQFF.